This T cell receptor beta chain stems from a study of blood T cell repertoires in COVID-19. V gave up 8 bases and J gave up 5 bases; unmatched junction bases: 12. In germline, CDR1 is MDHEN, CDR2 SYDVKM. The CDR3 is 15 residues long. Profiling relied on immunoSEQ multiplex PCR, and the TCRdb table lists in-frame clones only, not all of them. Found here are 100,000 to 150,000 clones, roughly 90% of them singletons; the top ten hold around 2.1%. This clonotype was sampled from a man aged 50 to 59 with COVID-19, enrolled during active disease. The sample taken for sequencing was peripheral blood. The rearrangement links TRBV28 to TRBJ2-4, with 7 bases aligning to TRBD1. CDR3 loop: CASHSGQPVQNIQYF. The DNA for the CDR3 is TGTGCCAGCCACTCGGGACAGCCTGTCCAAAACATTCAGTACTTC.